A selection of T cell receptor beta chains follows, all from one sample in a study of cytomegalovirus exposure and HLA in healthy donors. Repertoires were generated with immunoSEQ multiplex PCR, while TCRdb's copy carries only in-frame clones and drops some. This table holds 150,000 to 200,000 clones, about 80% found once. Sequences were obtained from PBMCs. The receptors stem from a woman aged 30 to 39 in good health and CMV-seropositive. CDR3s include the opening cysteine and the closing phenylalanine or tryptophan. D genes are given only for firm matches. Where a row states a size, it is once, few, many or the class of an expanded clone; other rows omit it.

>TRBJ2-3|TRBD2|.|TRBV7-9
CASSLGTSGSSDTQYF
TGTGCCAGCAGCCTTGGGACTAGCGGGAGTTCTGATACGCAGTATTTT
>TRBJ1-1|TRBD1|.|TRBV6-1
CASSEDRGDTEAFF
TGTGCCAGCAGTGAAGACAGGGGTGACACTGAAGCTTTCTTT
>TRBJ1-1|.|once|TRBV7-8
CASSLETGLRTEAFF
TGTGCCAGCAGCTTAGAAACAGGGCTGCGGACTGAAGCTTTCTTT
>TRBJ1-5|.|few|TRBV30
CAMGDYNQPQHF
TGTGCCATGGGGGACTACAATCAGCCCCAGCATTTT
>TRBJ1-5|.|.|TRBV21-1
CASRTGTPASNQPQHF
TGTGCCAGCAGGACAGGGACCCCCGCATCGAATCAGCCCCAGCATTTT
>TRBJ2-5|.|.|TRBV25-1
CASSEAQFWETQYF
TGTGCCAGCAGTGAGGCACAGTTCTGGGAGACCCAGTACTTC
>TRBJ1-6|TRBD1|.|TRBV10-1
CASSDRDRGPLHF
TGCGCCAGCAGTGACCGGGACAGGGGACCCCTCCACTTT
>TRBJ1-4|.|.|TRBV5-6
CASSLLAGRDEKLFF
TGTGCCAGCAGCTTGTTAGCGGGAAGGGATGAAAAACTGTTTTTT
>TRBJ2-2|.|once|TRBV11-2
CASSTRGLTGELFF
TGTGCCAGCAGCACCCGGGGACTCACCGGGGAGCTGTTTTTT
>TRBJ2-3|TRBD1|.|TRBV6-1
CASSEDRGGTDTQYF
TGTGCCAGCAGTGAGGACAGGGGGGGCACAGATACGCAGTATTTT
>TRBJ2-7|TRBD1|.|TRBV5-1
CASSGDRAYEQYF
TGCGCCAGCAGCGGGGACAGAGCCTACGAGCAGTACTTC
>TRBJ2-7|.|.|TRBV20-1
CSANLRYEQYF
TGCAGCGCTAACCTCCGGTACGAGCAGTACTTC
>TRBJ2-5|TRBD2|.|TRBV27
CASSSRLAGGEQETQYF
TGTGCCAGCAGTTCCCGACTAGCGGGAGGGGAACAAGAGACCCAGTACTTC
>TRBJ2-5|.|.|TRBV18
CASSPWAGQETQYF
TGTGCCAGCTCACCATGGGCAGGGCAAGAGACCCAGTACTTC
>TRBJ2-3|.|.|TRBV30
CAWKGGIGPAQYF
TGTGCCTGGAAGGGCGGGATAGGTCCCGCGCAGTATTTT
>TRBJ1-2|.|few|TRBV7-9
CASTFGLVDSTNYGYTF
TGTGCCAGCACCTTTGGATTGGTGGACAGTACTAACTATGGCTACACCTTC
>TRBJ2-1|.|.|TRBV5-4
CASSLRSGGPGDEQFF
TGTGCCAGCAGCTTGCGGTCCGGGGGTCCGGGGGATGAGCAGTTCTTC
>TRBJ1-5|.|once|TRBV6-6
CASSLGDQPQHF
TGTGCCAGCAGTTTAGGAGATCAGCCCCAGCATTTT
>TRBJ2-1|.|.|TRBV10-3
CASGRGNEQFF
TGTGCCTCCGGTAGGGGCAATGAGCAGTTCTTC
>TRBJ2-1|TRBD2|.|TRBV27
CASSLRGAGNEQFF
TGTGCCAGCAGTTTGCGGGGGGCGGGCAATGAGCAGTTCTTC
>TRBJ1-5|.|.|TRBV19
CASSISGNSNQPQHF
TGTGCCAGTAGTATATCAGGGAATAGCAATCAGCCCCAGCATTTT
>TRBJ2-7|TRBD2|.|TRBV4-1
CASSRTGGTYEQYF
TGCGCCAGCAGCCGCACGGGGGGAACCTACGAGCAGTACTTC
>TRBJ2-2|TRBD1|.|TRBV2
CASSTTSTGGMGDTGELFF
TGTGCCAGCAGTACAACCAGTACAGGGGGCATGGGTGACACCGGGGAGCTGTTTTTT
>TRBJ2-7|TRBD1|.|TRBV5-1
CASSLNRGQAKSYEQYF
TGCGCCAGCAGCTTGAACAGGGGGCAGGCGAAATCCTACGAGCAGTACTTC
>TRBJ1-4|.|.|TRBV7-2
CASSLGDIDEKLFF
TGTGCCAGCAGCTTAGGGGACATTGATGAAAAACTGTTTTTT
>TRBJ2-3|TRBD2|.|TRBV10-2
CASRSGRSTDTQYF
TGCGCCAGCAGGAGCGGGAGAAGCACAGATACGCAGTATTTT
>TRBJ2-1|.|.|TRBV7-9
CASSLGQRHEQFF
TGTGCCAGCAGCTTAGGGCAGCGGCATGAGCAGTTCTTC
>TRBJ2-1|.|few|TRBV4-3
CASSQDIIIPNNEQFF
TGCGCCAGCAGCCAAGATATAATTATCCCTAACAATGAGCAGTTCTTC
>TRBJ1-2|.|few|TRBV4-3
CASSQSLGAEYGYTF
TGCGCCAGCAGCCAAAGTCTAGGGGCGGAGTATGGCTACACCTTC
>TRBJ1-2|TRBD1|.|TRBV29-1
CSVQRGQDACTKMRYTF
TGCAGCGTCCAAAGAGGACAGGACGCTTGTACTAAGATGCGCTACACCTTC
>TRBJ2-7|TRBD2|.|TRBV6-5
CASRPGTSDYEQYF
TGTGCCAGCAGGCCCGGGACTAGCGACTACGAGCAGTACTTC
>TRBJ1-5|.|.|TRBV6-1
CASSNNVGGNQPQHF
TGTGCCAGCAGTAATAATGTGGGAGGTAATCAGCCCCAGCATTTT
>TRBJ2-7|.|.|TRBV27
CASSHLYSGGDEQYF
TGTGCCAGCAGCCACCTTTACTCCGGGGGTGACGAGCAGTACTTC
>TRBJ1-2|.|.|TRBV5-1
CASSLGANYGYTF
TGCGCCAGCAGCTTGGGAGCTAACTATGGCTACACCTTC
>TRBJ2-7|.|.|TRBV2
CASSEGSLSYEQYF
TGTGCCAGCAGTGAGGGCAGTTTAAGCTACGAGCAGTACTTC
>TRBJ2-7|.|.|TRBV29-1
CSVGREYEQYF
TGCAGCGTGGGGAGAGAGTACGAGCAGTACTTC
>TRBJ2-7|.|few|TRBV27
CASSPTGSTYEQYF
TGTGCCAGCAGTCCGACGGGATCTACCTACGAGCAGTACTTC
>TRBJ2-7|.|.|TRBV27
CASSLIRTSSYEQYF
TGTGCCAGCAGTTTAATCCGTACCAGCTCCTACGAGCAGTACTTC
>TRBJ2-7|.|.|TRBV5-1
CATRQDSSYEQYF
TGCGCCACCAGACAGGATAGCTCCTACGAGCAGTACTTC
>TRBJ2-7|.|.|TRBV5-1
CASSSREGREQYF
TGCGCCAGCAGCTCCAGGGAAGGTCGCGAGCAGTACTTC
>TRBJ1-4|TRBD1|.|TRBV10-3
CAISSKGQGNEKLFF
TGTGCCATCAGCTCCAAGGGACAGGGTAATGAAAAACTGTTTTTT
>TRBJ2-7|TRBD1|.|TRBV29-1
CSAQTGKSYEQYF
TGCAGCGCCCAGACAGGGAAATCCTACGAGCAGTACTTC
>TRBJ2-3|.|.|TRBV4-3
CASSQEGDTYTSSTDTQYF
TGCGCCAGCAGCCAAGAAGGGGACACCTATACGTCAAGCACAGATACGCAGTATTTT
>TRBJ2-5|TRBD1|.|TRBV28
CASRGTGEVKTQYF
TGTGCCAGCAGGGGGACAGGGGAGGTGAAGACCCAGTACTTC
>TRBJ2-1|TRBD2|.|TRBV5-6
CASSLASGEYNEQFF
TGTGCCAGCAGCTTGGCTAGCGGGGAGTACAATGAGCAGTTCTTC
>TRBJ1-3|.|.|TRBV29-1
CSVGEGFSGNTIYF
TGCAGCGTGGGGGAGGGGTTCTCTGGAAACACCATATATTTT
>TRBJ1-5|TRBD1|once|TRBV4-1
CASSGTEIQSNQPQHF
TGCGCCAGCAGTGGGACAGAGATTCAAAGCAATCAGCCCCAGCATTTT
>TRBJ1-6|TRBD1|.|TRBV10-3
CAIRDRGDSPLHF
TGTGCCATCAGGGACAGGGGGGATTCACCCCTCCACTTT
>TRBJ2-7|TRBD2|.|TRBV15
CATSRDRSGRTVSYEQYF
TGTGCCACCAGCAGAGATCGTAGCGGGAGGACTGTCTCCTACGAGCAGTACTTC
>TRBJ1-5|.|.|TRBV10-2
CASSEGQSNQPQHF
TGCGCCAGCAGTGAGGGACAGTCCAATCAGCCCCAGCATTTT
>TRBJ1-5|.|few|TRBV7-8
CASSLDRTLNQPQHF
TGTGCCAGCAGCTTAGACAGGACGTTAAATCAGCCCCAGCATTTT
>TRBJ1-6|.|few|TRBV2
CASIGGVPNTYNSPLHF
TGTGCCAGCATCGGCGGGGTCCCGAACACCTATAATTCACCCCTCCACTTT